A selection of T cell receptor beta chains follows, all from one sample in a study of T cell repertoires in cytomegalovirus infection. TCRdb independently ran MiXCR on the reads; one entry per CDR3 protein. The sample has roughly 280,000 distinct CDR3 sequences; roughly 15% are singletons. The sample comprised PBMCs. These receptors came from a human donor in good health (CMV status not recorded). Some clones in this sample may be carry-over from other donors' samples. The CDR3 runs from the conserved cysteine through the conserved F or W. The D gene is left open where the match is weak. The size field is filled for only some rows; it gives once, few, many or a size class.

NA,TRBJ2-1,NA,TRBV12-3/TRBV12-4,TGTGCCAGCACCCGACGGAACAATGAGCAGTTCTTC,CASTRRNNEQFF
many,TRBJ2-1,NA,TRBV29-1,TGCAGCTCGCCGGGACCGACTCTGACGAATGAGCAGTTCTTC,CSSPGPTLTNEQFF
few,TRBJ1-6,NA,TRBV28,TGTGCCAGCAGTTTTGTCAGGGCGAGGGATTCACCCCTCCACTTT,CASSFVRARDSPLHF
few,TRBJ2-5,NA,TRBV28,TGTGCCAGCAATCTTGGGATGCCAGAGACCCAGTACTTC,CASNLGMPETQYF
few,TRBJ2-2,TRBD2,TRBV20-1,TGCAGTGCCCACGGCGGGACTAAGAACACCGGGGAGCTGTTTTTT,CSAHGGTKNTGELFF
few,TRBJ2-3,TRBD2,TRBV7-8,TGTGCCAGCAGCTTACAAATTTCCCCAGGGACTAGGGGCACAGATACGCAGTATTTT,CASSLQISPGTRGTDTQYF
many,TRBJ1-1,NA,TRBV7-2,TGTGCCAGCAGCTTTAGGGGCTATAGTACTGAAGCTTTCTTT,CASSFRGYSTEAFF
many,TRBJ1-2,NA,TRBV7-2,TGTGCCAGCAGCTTCTGGGGGGTGACGAGCTATGGCTACACCTTC,CASSFWGVTSYGYTF
few,TRBJ2-1,TRBD2,TRBV19,TGTGCCAGTACCCCAGCGGGAGCAAAATACAATGAGCAGTTCTTC,CASTPAGAKYNEQFF
many,TRBJ2-7,NA,TRBV28,TGTGCCAGCAGTTTTGAGCACCCCTACGAGCAGTACTTC,CASSFEHPYEQYF
NA,TRBJ2-7,TRBD2,TRBV3-1,TGTGCCAGCAGAGGTAGCGGGAGGAGCTACGAGCAGTACTTC,CASRGSGRSYEQYF
NA,TRBJ2-4,NA,TRBV10-1,TGCGCCAGCAGTGACCCTCGGACTGGGAGAAACATTCAGTACTTC,CASSDPRTGRNIQYF
many,TRBJ1-1,NA,TRBV20-1,TGCAGTGCTAGAGCGGCTGGAACCCCCCGGGACCTCAGGCGTTTGGACACTGAAGCTTTCTTT,CSARAAGTPRDLRRLDTEAFF
few,TRBJ1-1,TRBD1,TRBV29-1,TGCAGCGTTGAAAGGGACAGGGAAACTGAAGCTTTCTTT,CSVERDRETEAFF
NA,TRBJ1-2,NA,TRBV9,TGTGCCAGCAGCGTAGCGACCAGCTCAGTGAGACCCCTCGGCTATGGCTACACCTTC,CASSVATSSVRPLGYGYTF
many,TRBJ2-4,TRBD1,TRBV19,TGTGCCAGTACGGAGTTTTTTGGGACAGGGTACGAAAACATTCAGTACTTC,CASTEFFGTGYENIQYF
few,TRBJ1-2,NA,TRBV2,TGTGCCAGCCGACAGGCTCTTGGCTATGGCTACACCTTC,CASRQALGYGYTF
many,TRBJ2-1,TRBD2,TRBV5-4,TGTGCCAGCAGCCCTAGGGGCGGGGGGGCCTCCTACAATGAGCAGTTCTTC,CASSPRGGGASYNEQFF
many,TRBJ1-2,TRBD1,TRBV12-3/TRBV12-4,TGTGCCAGCAGTCCAGCTCTGGGACAGAGAGGGTCTGGATATGGCTACACCTTC,CASSPALGQRGSGYGYTF
many,TRBJ2-7,NA,TRBV12-3/TRBV12-4,TGTGCCAGCAGTTTTTCGGGGGACCCCCTCTACGAGCAGTACTTC,CASSFSGDPLYEQYF
few,TRBJ2-5,NA,TRBV3-1,TGTGCCAGCAGGGGGACGGACAAGCAAGAGACCCAGTACTTC,CASRGTDKQETQYF
NA,TRBJ2-1,TRBD2,TRBV6-4,TGTGCCAGCAGCCAGGGACTAGCAGTACTATACAATGAGCAGTTCTTC,CASSQGLAVLYNEQFF
NA,TRBJ2-5,TRBD2,TRBV11-2,TGTGCCAGCAGCCACGGACTAGCGGGAGTAGGGGAGACCCAGTACTTC,CASSHGLAGVGETQYF
few,TRBJ1-3,NA,TRBV7-9,TGTGCCAGCAGCTCATATAACAGGGCTGGAAACACCATATATTTT,CASSSYNRAGNTIYF
NA,TRBJ2-1,TRBD1,TRBV4-1,TGCGCCAGCAGCCGACAGGGGGTCAGTGAGCAGTTCTTC,CASSRQGVSEQFF
few,TRBJ2-7,TRBD2,TRBV6-1,TGTGCCAGCAGTTGGACTAGCGGGGACTCCTACGAGCAGTACTTC,CASSWTSGDSYEQYF
many,TRBJ1-3,NA,TRBV4-1,TGCGCCAGCAGCCAAGTGTGGAGCGGTGGAAACACCATATATTTT,CASSQVWSGGNTIYF
many,TRBJ2-3,NA,TRBV25-1,TGTGCCAGCAGTGAATCTGCAGATACGCAGTATTTT,CASSESADTQYF
few,TRBJ1-6,NA,TRBV11-2,TGTGCCAGCAGCTTAGTTCTAGGGTACTCACCCCTCCACTTT,CASSLVLGYSPLHF
many,TRBJ1-1,TRBD1,TRBV7-2,TGTGCCAGCAGCATATCACAGGGGTTATTTGGGGACACTGAAGCTTTCTTT,CASSISQGLFGDTEAFF
once,TRBJ2-1,NA,TRBV18,TGTGCCAGCTCACCACCCACGGTGAGCTCCTACAATGAGCAGTTCTTC,CASSPPTVSSYNEQFF
NA,TRBJ2-1,TRBD2,TRBV14,TGTGCCAGCAGCCAAGCGGGACTAGCTGGGAATGAGCAGTTCTTC,CASSQAGLAGNEQFF
many,TRBJ1-1,NA,TRBV20-1,TGCAGTGCTAAGCTCCCCGGGGGTAACACTGAAGCTTTCTTT,CSAKLPGGNTEAFF
many,TRBJ1-1,NA,TRBV20-1,TGCAGTGCTAGAGATCGGAGGCAGAATGAAGCTTTCTTT,CSARDRRQNEAFF
many,TRBJ2-5,TRBD1,TRBV2,TGTGCCAGCAGTGACACCGGACAGGGGGCGCGTCAAGAGACCCAGTACTTC,CASSDTGQGARQETQYF
few,TRBJ2-6,NA,TRBV10-3,TGTGCCATCAGTGAGTCTATGGCTGGCTCTGGGGCCAACGTCCTGACTTTC,CAISESMAGSGANVLTF
many,TRBJ2-7,TRBD2,TRBV2,TGTGCCAGCAAGTCTGGCGGGGGGGCCTCCTACGAGCAGTACTTC,CASKSGGGASYEQYF
NA,TRBJ1-5,NA,TRBV19,TGTGCCAGTAGTATAGGTGGCAGGGGTGGTCAGCCCCAGCATTTT,CASSIGGRGGQPQHF
many,TRBJ2-7,NA,TRBV19,TGTGCCAGTAGTCTAATCCTACAGACGTTCAGCTACGAGCAGTACTTC,CASSLILQTFSYEQYF
NA,TRBJ2-1,NA,TRBV12-3/TRBV12-4,TGTGCCAGCAGCCCGACGGTATCTAGCGTCAATGAGCAGTTCTTC,CASSPTVSSVNEQFF
many,TRBJ1-1,TRBD1,TRBV29-1,TGCAGCGTTGGAGACAGGGGGATGTCTTTCTTT,CSVGDRGMSFF